Below are 28 T cell receptor beta chains sequenced from a single sample in a study of memory CD4+ T cells and cytomegalovirus serostatus. The sort gate was single viable CD3+CD4+CD8-CD45RO+ cells for memory CD4+ T cells. TCRdb's table, derived via immunoSEQ multiplex PCR, lists solely in-frame clones and lacks some. Of some 47,000 clones detected, roughly 78% appear once; the ten largest clones hold roughly 0.84%. What was sequenced was memory CD4+ T cells from blood. The receptors were sampled from an adult in good health and CMV-seronegative.

V is TRBV5-6 and J is TRBJ1-5, with D possibly TRBD1 on 5 matching bases. The germline V and J ends were trimmed by 4 bases and 0 bases, with 14 bases remaining between them. Per the germline V gene, CDR1 is SGHDT and CDR2 is YYEEEE. The CDR3 is 16 amino acids. DNA for the CDR3: TGTGCCAGCAGCCGGCTTTCGGGGGATAGCAATCAGCCCCAGCATTTT. Protein: CASSRLSGDSNQPQHF.

This CDR3 reads CASRVGLAAETQYF. In DNA, the CDR3 is TGTGCCAGCAGGGTCGGACTAGCGGCAGAGACCCAGTACTTC. The chain employs TRBV6-5 and TRBJ2-5, with 10 bases aligning to TRBD2. The junction had 5 bases not matched to a gene; V was cut back by 6 bases and J by 4 bases. The germline V gene has CDR1 MNHEY and CDR2 SVGAGI. CDR3 size: 14 residues.

The rearrangement joins TRBV7-9 to TRBJ1-5; D may be TRBD1 (5 bases). CDR1 is SEHNR, CDR2 FQNEAQ, per germline (reference sequence). CDR3 length: 16 amino acids. V was cut by 5 bases and J by 2 bases, with 16 bases left in between. The CDR3 loop reads CASSPGGDGGNQPQHF. In DNA, the CDR3 is TGTGCCAGCAGCCCTGGGGGGGACGGCGGCAATCAGCCCCAGCATTTT.

The V and J genes are TRBV7-2 and TRBJ1-1; 7 bases match TRBD1. The CDR3 spans 14 residues. Germline V gives CDR1 SGHTA, CDR2 FQGNSA. J was trimmed by 1 base and V by 7 bases; bases with no gene match: 6. The CDR3 sequence is CASTRGEANTEAFF. The CDR3 bases are TGTGCCAGCACCAGGGGGGAGGCGAACACTGAAGCTTTCTTT.

The V and J genes are TRBV28 and TRBJ2-5, with D tentatively TRBD1 (6 bases). With 6 bases removed from V and 3 bases from J, the gap between germline ends came to 20 bases. In germline, CDR1 is MDHEN, CDR2 SYDVKM. The CDR3 consists of 16 residues. The CDR3 DNA follows: TGTGCCAGCAGCCTCGAGGGAGTTGAGGGGGAAGAGACCCAGTACTTC. It encodes CASSLEGVEGEETQYF.

In its sample, this clone was seen once. The chain employs TRBV19 and TRBJ2-3; D is unresolved. V dropped 1 base and J dropped 6 bases, with 17 bases sitting between them. Germline V CDR1 and CDR2: LNHDA, SQIVND (reference sequence). The CDR3 is made up of 16 amino acids. CDR3 sequence (DNA): TGTGCCAGTAGTATAGGGACCGTTGGGCAATCCGATACGCAGTATTTT. Protein sequence: CASSIGTVGQSDTQYF.

V is TRBV6-6 and J is TRBJ1-3; D is unclear. Germline CDR1 reads MNHNY; CDR2 reads SVGAGI (reference sequence). The CDR3 has 15 residues. The germline V and J ends were trimmed by 6 bases and 0 bases, with 12 bases remaining between them. The DNA of the CDR3 is TGTGCCAGCAGGGACGGACGGAACTCTGGAAACACCATATATTTT. The encoded protein is CASRDGRNSGNTIYF.

This clone was seen a few times. The chain couples TRBV4-1 to TRBJ2-2, with TRBD2 matching over 11 bases. The germline V gene has CDR1 MGHRA and CDR2 YSYEKL. The CDR3 sequence is 15 residues long. The J segment lost 6 bases and the V segment lost 4 bases, leaving 4 bases of the junction unmatched. The CDR3 is CASSPQGLAAGELFF. CDR3 sequence (DNA): TGCGCCAGCAGCCCCCAGGGACTAGCGGCCGGGGAGCTGTTTTTT.

This chain uses TRBV4-1 with TRBJ1-1, with 8 bases aligning to TRBD1. V trimming: 4 bases; J trimming: 1 base; junction bases outside the gene matches: 11. Germline CDR1 and CDR2: MGHRA and YSYEKL. There are 17 residues in the CDR3. This CDR3 reads CASSLFSGGGGNTEAFF. The CDR3 DNA reads TGCGCCAGCAGCCTTTTTTCAGGGGGCGGCGGGAACACTGAAGCTTTCTTT.

The V and J genes are TRBV19 and TRBJ1-4, with D unclear. Germline CDR1 reads LNHDA; CDR2 reads SQIVND (reference sequence). V lost 6 bases, J lost 3 bases, and 20 bases lay in between. The CDR3 has 17 amino acids. CDR3 coding DNA: TGTGCCAGTAGGTTACGGACGTCGCCGAGGGCTAATGAAAAACTGTTTTTT. It translates to CASRLRTSPRANEKLFF.

The chain couples TRBV6-5 to TRBJ1-1, with D possibly matching TRBD1 (6 bases). The CDR3 runs to 15 residues. In germline, CDR1 is MNHEY, CDR2 SVGAGI. Trimming stripped 2 bases from V and 11 bases from J, with 21 bases between. CDR3 in amino acids: CASSYRTGHLGGAFF. The CDR3 nucleotides are TGTGCCAGCAGTTACCGAACGGGACACCTGGGTGGGGCTTTCTTT.

In this sample, this clone turned up once. The genes are TRBV6-5 and TRBJ2-1; no clear D. Germline V gene lookup returns CDR1 MNHEY and CDR2 SVGAGI. The CDR3 runs 14 residues. Deletions cut 2 bases from V and 8 bases from J, with 13 bases between. CDR3 region: CASSYGRVRHEQFF. CDR3 nucleotides: TGTGCCAGCAGTTACGGTCGTGTCCGTCATGAGCAGTTCTTC.

The genes are TRBV6-1 and TRBJ1-2, with TRBD1 identical over 8 bases. The CDR3 spans 15 residues. Germline CDR1 MNHNS, CDR2 SASEGT. With V trimmed by 1 base and J by 4 bases, 5 bases remained unmatched. The CDR3 nucleotides read TGTGCCAGCAGTGAAGTGGGACAGGCGCGCTATGGCTACACCTTC. Protein: CASSEVGQARYGYTF.

The chain links TRBV27 to TRBJ1-4, with 7 bases lining up with TRBD1. CDR3 length: 15 residues. With V trimmed by 5 bases and J by 3 bases, 6 bases remained unmatched. CDR1 and CDR2 from the germline V gene are MNHEY and SMNVEV (reference sequence). The CDR3 here is CASSLRQGPNEKLFF. CDR3 nucleotide sequence: TGTGCCAGCAGTCTTCGACAGGGACCTAATGAAAAACTGTTTTTT.

This CDR3 reads CASSLRVGGEQFF. The CDR3 DNA reads TGTGCCAGCAGCCTCCGAGTGGGGGGTGAGCAGTTCTTC. The chain is built from TRBV7-2 and TRBJ2-1, with D possibly being TRBD2 (6 bases). The length of the CDR3 is 13 residues. Per the germline V gene, CDR1 is SGHTA and CDR2 is FQGNSA. Trimming removed 5 bases at V and 9 bases at J, with 14 bases between. Using reference TRBV7-2 and TRBJ2-1 for the parts outside the CDR3, the full variable domain is GAGVSQSPSNKVTEKGKDVELRCDPISGHTALYWYRQSLGQGLEFLIYFQGNSAPDKSGLPSDRFSAERTGGSVSTLTIQRTQQEDSAVYLCASSLRVGGEQFFGPGTRLTVL.

This chain connects TRBV9 to TRBJ2-5; 7 positions agree with TRBD2. This CDR3 region has 15 residues. Trimming took 3 bases from V and 5 from J; bases not matched to a gene: 10. Per the germline V gene, CDR1 is SGDLS and CDR2 is YYNGEE. CDR3 in amino acids: CASSAGGGARETQYF. CDR3 nucleotide sequence: TGTGCCAGCAGCGCCGGGGGAGGGGCGAGGGAGACCCAGTACTTC.

This sequence joins TRBV2 and TRBJ1-1; D uncertain. Per the germline V gene, CDR1 is SNHLY and CDR2 is FYNNEI. The CDR3 extends over 15 amino acids. Trimming shortened V by 9 bases and J by 0 bases, and 17 bases separated the two germline ends. The DNA for the CDR3 is TGTGCCAGTAGTAGGTCAGGCAATTTGAACACTGAAGCTTTCTTT. It codes for CASSRSGNLNTEAFF.

The gene calls are TRBV2 and TRBJ1-1; 11 bases are a match to TRBD1. The CDR3 runs 13 residues. Germline CDR1 SNHLY, CDR2 FYNNEI. With V trimmed by 8 bases and J by 10 bases, 9 bases remained unmatched. The CDR3 region has the DNA TGTGCCAGCTGCCGGGACAGGGGGGTACCAGCTTTCTTT. Translating it yields CASCRDRGVPAFF.

This clone was counted only a few times. The rearrangement joins TRBV9 to TRBJ2-2, with D unclear. The germline V gene encodes CDR1 SGDLS and CDR2 YYNGEE. Deletions cut 0 bases from V and 6 bases from J, with 9 bases between. This CDR3 has 14 residues. This chain's CDR3 is CASSVALGAGELFF. In DNA form, the CDR3 reads TGTGCCAGCAGCGTAGCCCTTGGCGCCGGGGAGCTGTTTTTT.

The chain has TRBV9 and TRBJ2-5; no definite D call. The germline CDR1 and CDR2 sequences are SGDLS and YYNGEE. This CDR3 contains 17 residues. V lost 0 bases and J 0 bases, leaving 15 bases between the germline ends. The DNA of the CDR3 is TGTGCCAGCAGCGTAGAGGGTCGGGCGGCGTACCAAGAGACCCAGTACTTC. Amino acids: CASSVEGRAAYQETQYF.

V and J are TRBV5-6 and TRBJ2-2; 12 bases match TRBD2. Trimming removed 2 bases from V and 4 bases from J; junction bases left unmatched: 3. Per germline, CDR1 SGHDT and CDR2 YYEEEE. The CDR3 sequence is 16 residues long. The CDR3 sequence: CASSFGLAGSTGELFF. The CDR3 coding sequence is TGTGCCAGCAGCTTTGGACTAGCGGGGAGCACCGGGGAGCTGTTTTTT.

This rearrangement joins TRBV11-1 to TRBJ2-3; D ambiguous. Per germline, CDR1 SGHAT and CDR2 FQDESV (reference sequence). This CDR3 has 14 residues. The V gene lost 3 bases and the J gene lost 0 bases, with 7 bases spanning the gap. CDR3 coding DNA: TGTGCCAGCAGCTTTAATCCTAGCACAGATACGCAGTATTTT. Protein sequence: CASSFNPSTDTQYF.

The chain recombines TRBV5-1 with TRBJ1-6; D is uncertain. This CDR3 spans 13 amino acids. Looked up from germline, CDR1 is SGHRS and CDR2 is YFSETQ. Trimming left V 1 base short and J 7 bases short, with 6 bases between. CDR3 residues: CASSLFENSPLHF. In DNA form, the CDR3 reads TGCGCCAGCAGCTTGTTTGAGAATTCACCCCTCCACTTT.

There are a few counts of this clone. V is TRBV9 and J is TRBJ1-1; 8 bases match TRBD1. Per germline, CDR1 SGDLS and CDR2 YYNGEE. This CDR3 contains 15 residues. The J segment lost 0 bases and the V segment lost 3 bases, leaving 4 bases of the junction unmatched. The CDR3 is CASSGRQGMNTEAFF. As DNA, the CDR3 is TGTGCCAGCAGCGGTCGACAGGGGATGAACACTGAAGCTTTCTTT. Drawing the rest from reference TRBV9 and TRBJ1-1, the complete variable domain is DSGVTQTPKHLITATGQRVTLRCSPRSGDLSVYWYQQSLDQGLQFLIQYYNGEERAKGNILERFSAQQFPDLHSELNLSSLELGDSALYFCASSGRQGMNTEAFFGQGTRLTVV.

This chain uses TRBV5-1 with TRBJ1-2; maybe TRBD1 (5 bases). Trimming took off 0 bases at V and 8 bases at J, with 14 bases between the two ends. Germline loops: CDR1 SGHRS, CDR2 YFSETQ. The CDR3 consists of 14 residues. The CDR3 spells CASSLEGLGVGYTF. In DNA form, the CDR3 reads TGCGCCAGCAGCTTGGAGGGTTTAGGGGTAGGCTACACCTTC.

The chain recombines TRBV19 with TRBJ1-2; 7 bases match TRBD1. The CDR3 has 13 residues. With 2 bases clipped from V and 5 bases from J, the junction kept 2 bases outside the gene matches. Germline V gene data show CDR1 as LNHDA and CDR2 as SQIVND (reference sequence). CDR3 sequence (DNA): TGTGCCAGTAGTATACAGGGGGGGTATGGCTACACCTTC. Residues: CASSIQGGYGYTF. The complete variable domain, with remaining parts taken from reference TRBV19 and TRBJ1-2, reads DGGITQSPKYLFRKEGQNVTLSCEQNLNHDAMYWYRQDPGQGLRLIYYSQIVNDFQKGDIAEGYSVSREKKESFPLTVTSAQKNPTAFYLCASSIQGGYGYTFGSGTRLTVV.

The rearrangement uses TRBV4-3 and TRBJ2-3; 9 bases agree with TRBD2. CDR1 and CDR2 (germline): LGHNA, YSLEER. Germline trimming cut 0 bases from V and 2 bases from J; bases unmatched to any gene: 12. There are 19 residues in the CDR3. CDR3 sequence: CASSQDGAVASGNTDTQYF. Here the CDR3 DNA reads TGCGCCAGCAGCCAAGATGGGGCGGTGGCTAGCGGGAACACAGATACGCAGTATTTT.

The table lists this clone with a count of one. The chain uses TRBV4-3 and TRBJ2-1; D is possibly TRBD1 (6 bases). The CDR3 covers 13 residues. V lost 1 base and J lost 10, with 11 bases in between. Germline CDR1 is LGHNA and CDR2 is YSLEER. The CDR3 loop reads CASSQAEGHEQFF. The CDR3, as DNA: TGCGCCAGCAGCCAAGCCGAGGGACACGAGCAGTTCTTC.